Below are 3 T cell receptor beta chains sequenced from a single sample in a study of blood T cell repertoires in COVID-19. Clones were read by immunoSEQ multiplex PCR, and TCRdb kept only the in-frame ones, dropping some. The data show 50,000 to 85,000 clones, about 82% seen once. Sequencing was done on a sample of peripheral blood. All receptors come from a human donor in a cohort sampled during active COVID-19.

This CDR3 is CASSPDENEQFF. CDR3 sequence (DNA): TGTGCCAGCAGCCCCGATGAGAATGAGCAGTTCTTC. The rearrangement joins TRBV5-6 to TRBJ2-1; no firm D call. V was cut by 4 bases and J by 7 bases, with 9 bases left in between. In germline, CDR1 is SGHDT, CDR2 YYEEEE. The CDR3 consists of 12 residues.

The CDR3 region is CASSLDRPGQGNTEAFF. The DNA of the CDR3 is TGTGCCAGCAGCCTTGACCGACCGGGACAGGGTAACACTGAAGCTTTCTTT. The chain links TRBV4-2 to TRBJ1-1, with 9 bases that match TRBD1. Germline CDR1 LGHNA, CDR2 YNFKEQ. CDR3 size: 17 residues. V was clipped by 4 bases and J by 2 bases; unmatched bases: 11.

The V and J genes are TRBV13 and TRBJ2-2; 7 nucleotides line up with TRBD1. The V gene's germline CDR1 is PRHDT and CDR2 FYEKMQ (reference sequence). The CDR3 loop spans 17 amino acids. V lost 2 bases, J lost 5 bases, and 11 bases stayed unmatched. The CDR3 spells CASSLPPDRVDTGELFF. As DNA, the CDR3 is TGTGCCAGCAGCTTACCCCCCGACAGGGTAGATACCGGGGAGCTGTTTTTT.